Presented here are 21 T cell receptor beta chains from one specimen sequenced in a study of T cells in Graves' hyperthyroidism and ophthalmopathy. Amplification of TCR beta CDR3 regions was performed using RNA transcripts as template. RT-PCR in the first round (using the HTBI primer set) targeted the TCR CDR3. From the multiplex PCR reads, TCRdb called clonotypes with MiXCR, one entry per CDR3 protein. Of 550,000 to 600,000 distinct CDR3 sequences listed, 11% to 15% are singletons. Sequencing input: blood. Source of these receptors: a woman under 30 with Graves' ophthalmopathy.

The V call is TRBV7-9, the J call TRBJ1-4; perhaps TRBD1 as D (5 bases). Germline assignment: CDR1 SEHNR and CDR2 FQNEAQ (reference sequence). The V and J ends lost 5 bases and 11 bases respectively, with 30 bases between them. The CDR3 is made up of 18 amino acids. This chain's CDR3 is CASSHTERGKGKVGKLFF. DNA of the CDR3: TGTGCCAGCAGCCACACAGAACGGGGAAAGGGGAAAGTTGGTAAACTGTTTTTT.

The rearrangement links TRBV30 to TRBJ1-1; a possible D gene is TRBD1 (6 bases). The CDR3 length is 14 residues. Trimming left V 0 bases short and J 4 bases short, with 12 bases between. Germline V gene sequence: CDR1 GTSNPN, CDR2 SVGIG (reference sequence). CDR3 DNA: TGTGCCTGGAGTGTGGTAGGGGGGGGCACTGAAGCTTTCTTT. Translation gives CAWSVVGGGTEAFF.

V and J are TRBV29-1 and TRBJ2-7; 10 nucleotides line up with TRBD2. CDR3 length: 13 residues. Trimming removed 6 bases from V and 2 bases from J; junction bases left unmatched: 4. Germline values: CDR1 SQVTM, CDR2 ANQGSEA. CDR3 sequence reads: CSVGTSDAYEQYF. As DNA, the CDR3 is TGCAGCGTGGGGACTAGCGACGCCTACGAGCAGTACTTC.

This clonotype was recorded a few times. The CDR3 spells CASSLAVGRYEQYF. In DNA, the CDR3 is TGCGCCAGCAGCTTGGCCGTCGGTCGCTACGAGCAGTACTTC. The chain links TRBV5-1 to TRBJ2-7; D remains unclear. Trimming left V 0 bases short and J 3 bases short, with 10 bases between. The CDR3 spans 14 residues. The germline V gene encodes CDR1 SGHRS and CDR2 YFSETQ.

As regards this clonotype: Since a much larger clone is just one base distant, this may be a read error. V gene TRBV27 combines with J gene TRBJ2-5; TRBD2 aligns across 12 bases. Unmatched junction bases numbered 12, after V lost 2 bases and J lost 5 bases. This CDR3 is built from 18 residues. Germline V CDR1 and CDR2: MNHEY, SMNVEV (reference sequence). This chain's CDR3 is CASSLGRQTSGSRETQYF. The CDR3 DNA follows: TGTGCCAGCAGTTTAGGGCGGCAGACTAGCGGGAGTAGGGAGACCCAGTACTTC.

This clonotype was seen many times. This chain joins TRBV7-9 and TRBJ1-5; D gene uncertain. V was trimmed by 4 bases and J by 5 bases, leaving 12 bases between them. The germline V gene has CDR1 SEHNR and CDR2 FQNEAQ (reference sequence). The CDR3 consists of 14 residues. The CDR3 region is CASSSMDGDQPQHF. The CDR3 nucleotides read TGTGCCAGCAGCTCCATGGACGGAGATCAGCCCCAGCATTTT.

This clonotype was seen ten or more times. The gene calls are TRBV12-3 or TRBV12-4 and TRBJ1-1, with no clear D. The CDR3 length is 15 residues. Trimming took off 3 bases at V and 1 base at J, with 12 bases between the two ends. In DNA, the CDR3 is TGTGCCAGCAGTTTGTCCCCCGACGGGAACACTGAAGCTTTCTTT. Translating gives CASSLSPDGNTEAFF.

This clonotype has a count of ten or more. The gene calls are TRBV2 and TRBJ2-3, with 10 bases that match TRBD2. The germline gives CDR1 SNHLY, CDR2 FYNNEI. The CDR3 length is 15 residues. Trimming cost V 3 bases and J 6 bases; bases outside gene matches: 6. CDR3 bases: TGTGCCAGCAGTGAGTCTAGCGGGAGTTGGGATACGCAGTATTTT. Its translation is CASSESSGSWDTQYF.

The genes are TRBV4-3 and TRBJ2-3; 8 positions match TRBD2. The CDR3 totals 17 residues. CDR1 is LGHNA and CDR2 is YSLEER in the germline V gene. The V segment lost 3 bases and the J segment 3 bases; nucleotides outside the gene matches: 11. In DNA form, the CDR3 reads TGCGCCAGCAGCCATCGATACGTAGCGGGAACTACAGATACGCAGTATTTT. Translated: CASSHRYVAGTTDTQYF.

The table lists this clonotype with many counts. This chain connects TRBV2 to TRBJ2-1; TRBD2 is a possible D gene (6 bases). The CDR3 is 15 residues long. Germline V gene sequence: CDR1 SNHLY, CDR2 FYNNEI. V lost 8 bases and J 1 base, leaving 15 bases between the germline ends. CDR3 protein: CASDDPGVSYNEQFF. The CDR3 coding sequence is TGTGCCAGCGACGATCCGGGAGTGTCCTACAATGAGCAGTTCTTC.

The sample holds many counts of this clonotype. J is TRBJ1-1 and V is TRBV2; D is unclear. V was trimmed by 1 base and J by 10 bases, leaving 19 bases between them. The CDR3 has 15 residues. Per germline, CDR1 SNHLY and CDR2 FYNNEI. CDR3 in amino acids: CASSEVKVSLRRAFF. The CDR3 DNA follows: TGTGCCAGCAGTGAAGTGAAGGTATCTTTAAGGAGAGCTTTCTTT.

This clonotype has only a few counts. The rearrangement joins TRBV30 to TRBJ1-1; tentative D call: TRBD1 (6 bases). CDR3 length: 13 amino acids. CDR1 and CDR2 from the germline V gene are GTSNPN and SVGIG (reference sequence). Deletions cut 1 base from V and 7 bases from J, with 13 bases between. CDR3 coding DNA: TGTGCCTGGAGTGGACTGGGGGGACATGAAGCTTTCTTT. Translated, it gives CAWSGLGGHEAFF.

This clonotype was seen at least ten times. This rearrangement joins TRBV7-9 to TRBJ2-5, with D tentatively TRBD1 (6 bases). This CDR3 contains 16 residues. V dropped 5 bases and J dropped 1 base, with 17 bases sitting between them. Per the germline V gene, CDR1 is SEHNR and CDR2 is FQNEAQ (reference sequence). The CDR3 protein is CASSGGRTASQETQYF. The CDR3 DNA reads as TGTGCCAGCAGCGGGGGTCGGACAGCCAGCCAAGAGACCCAGTACTTC.

The table lists this clonotype with a few counts. V and J are TRBV10-3 and TRBJ2-1, with D maybe TRBD2 (6 bases). Trimming stripped 7 bases from V and 4 bases from J, with 11 bases between. The V gene's germline CDR1 is ENHRY and CDR2 SYGVKD. The CDR3 length is 13 residues. CDR3 nucleotide sequence: TGTGCCATCATGGAGGGAGTTTACAATGAGCAGTTCTTC. Residues: CAIMEGVYNEQFF.

To note about this clonotype: It may be a read error: a sequence one base away is much more abundant. The gene calls are TRBV19 and TRBJ1-1; 8 bases fit TRBD1. Per the germline V gene, CDR1 is LNHDA and CDR2 is SQIVND (reference sequence). The length of the CDR3 is 15 residues. CDR3 nucleotides: TGTGCCAGTAGTTCAGCAGGGGGCGGAAACACTGGAGCTTTCTTT. It translates to CASSSAGGGNTGAFF.

V is TRBV6-1 and J is TRBJ2-6; the D is unclear. Germline values: CDR1 MNHNS, CDR2 SASEGT. Trimming left V 6 bases short and J 4 bases short, with 16 bases between. The CDR3 contains 16 residues. The DNA for the CDR3 is TGTGCCAGCAGCCGATCATGGTCGGAGGGGGCCAACGTCCTGACTTTC. It translates to CASSRSWSEGANVLTF.

This clonotype was counted many times. The rearrangement joins TRBV11-2 to TRBJ2-7; D is unclear. Trimming shortened V by 1 base and J by 0 bases, and 7 bases separated the two germline ends. The CDR3 has 14 residues. Germline values: CDR1 SGHAT, CDR2 FQNNGV. This CDR3 is CASSLVGPSYEQYF. CDR3 bases: TGTGCCAGCAGCTTAGTGGGCCCCTCCTACGAGCAGTACTTC. Full variable domain (outside the CDR3, taken from reference TRBV11-2 and TRBJ2-7): EAGVAQSPRYKIIEKRQSVAFWCNPISGHATLYWYQQILGQGPKLLIQFQNNGVVDDSQLPKDRFSAERLKGVDSTLKIQPAKLEDSAVYLCASSLVGPSYEQYFGPGTRLTVT.

This chain joins TRBV29-1 and TRBJ2-5; perhaps TRBD2 as D (5 bases). Trimming left V 7 bases short and J 7 bases short, with 16 bases between. The CDR3 has 12 residues. Germline assignment: CDR1 SQVTM and CDR2 ANQGSEA. CDR3 sequence (DNA): TGCAGCGGGCAAGAGGGCCGAGGGACCCAGTACTTC. It specifies CSGQEGRGTQYF. The full variable domain, with the rest looked up from reference TRBV29-1 and TRBJ2-5, is SAVISQKPSRDICQRGTSLTIQCQVDSQVTMMFWYRQQPGQSLTLIATANQGSEATYESGFVIDKFPISRPNLTFSTLTVSNMSPEDSSIYLCSGQEGRGTQYFGPGTRLLVL.

There are a few counts of this clonotype. The chain uses TRBV7-8 and TRBJ1-6, with D unresolved. V lost 1 base and J lost 7, with 17 bases in between. CDR3 length equals 17 residues. Germline-derived CDR1 and CDR2 are SGHVS and FQNEAQ. The CDR3 reads CASSLVRIGSRNSPLHF. In nucleotides, the CDR3 is TGTGCCAGCAGCTTAGTAAGGATCGGGTCTCGGAATTCACCCCTCCACTTT.

This clonotype has only one observation. The chain employs TRBV3-1 and TRBJ2-6; 8 nucleotides match TRBD1. This CDR3 has 18 residues. Germline lookup yields CDR1 LGHDT and CDR2 YNNKEL (reference sequence). Germline trimming cut 4 bases from V and 2 bases from J; bases unmatched to any gene: 10. The CDR3 loop is CASSRSGQVYPGANVLTF. The CDR3 DNA follows: TGTGCCAGCAGCCGTTCGGGACAGGTCTACCCTGGGGCCAACGTCCTGACTTTC.

The chain has TRBV6-2 or TRBV6-3 and TRBJ2-7; either TRBD1 or TRBD2 may supply D (5 bases each). V gave up 7 bases and J gave up 2 bases, with 15 bases separating them. The CDR3 is 14 residues long. In germline, CDR1 is MNHEY, CDR2 SVGEGT. The CDR3 DNA sequence: TGTGCCAGCATCAAACCCAGGGAGCCCTACGAGCAGTACTTC. Amino acids: CASIKPREPYEQYF.